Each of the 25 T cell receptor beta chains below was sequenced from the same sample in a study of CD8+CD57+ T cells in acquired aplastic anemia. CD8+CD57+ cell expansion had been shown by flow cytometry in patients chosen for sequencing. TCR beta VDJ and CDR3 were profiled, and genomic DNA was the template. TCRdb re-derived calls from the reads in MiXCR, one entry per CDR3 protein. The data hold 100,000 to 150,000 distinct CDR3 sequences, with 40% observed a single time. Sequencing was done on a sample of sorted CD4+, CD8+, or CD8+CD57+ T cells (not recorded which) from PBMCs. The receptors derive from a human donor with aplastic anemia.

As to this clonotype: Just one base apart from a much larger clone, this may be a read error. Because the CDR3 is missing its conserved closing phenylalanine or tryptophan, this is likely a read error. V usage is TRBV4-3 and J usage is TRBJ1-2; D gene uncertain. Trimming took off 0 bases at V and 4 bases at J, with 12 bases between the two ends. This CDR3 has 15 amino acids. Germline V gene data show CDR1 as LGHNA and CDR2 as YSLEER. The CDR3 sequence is CASSQDEQLTYGYTL. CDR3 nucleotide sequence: TGCGCCAGCAGCCAAGATGAACAGCTGACCTATGGCTACACCCTC.

The CDR3 nucleotides are TGCAGTGCTTGGGAGGGAGGGGGGCAAGATACGCAGTATTTT. Protein sequence: CSAWEGGGQDTQYF. V gene TRBV20-1 combines with J gene TRBJ2-3; D might be TRBD2 (7 bases). Germline CDR1 DFQATT, CDR2 SNEGSKA (reference sequence). This CDR3 has 14 amino acids. Deletions cut 5 bases from V and 5 bases from J, with 17 bases between.

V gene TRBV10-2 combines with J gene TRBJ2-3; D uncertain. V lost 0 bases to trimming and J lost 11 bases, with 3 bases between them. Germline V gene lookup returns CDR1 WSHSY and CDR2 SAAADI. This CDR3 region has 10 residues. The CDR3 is CASSESGQYF. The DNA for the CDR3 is TGCGCCAGCAGTGAGTCGGGGCAGTATTTT.

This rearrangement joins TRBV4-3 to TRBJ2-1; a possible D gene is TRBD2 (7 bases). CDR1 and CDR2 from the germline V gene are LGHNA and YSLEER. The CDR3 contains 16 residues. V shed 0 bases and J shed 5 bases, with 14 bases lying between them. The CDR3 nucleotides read TGCGCCAGCAGCCAAGAGGGGCGGGGGCCAGACAATGAGCAGTTCTTC. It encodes CASSQEGRGPDNEQFF.

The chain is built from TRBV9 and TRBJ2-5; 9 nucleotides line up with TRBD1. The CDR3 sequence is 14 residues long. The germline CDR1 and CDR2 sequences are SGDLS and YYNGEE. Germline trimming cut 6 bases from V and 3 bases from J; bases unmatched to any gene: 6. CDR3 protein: CASTPTGGKETQYF. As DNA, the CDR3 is TGTGCCAGCACCCCGACAGGGGGTAAAGAGACCCAGTACTTC. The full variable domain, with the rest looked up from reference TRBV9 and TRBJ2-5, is DSGVTQTPKHLITATGQRVTLRCSPRSGDLSVYWYQQSLDQGLQFLIQYYNGEERAKGNILERFSAQQFPDLHSELNLSSLELGDSALYFCASTPTGGKETQYFGPGTRLLVL.

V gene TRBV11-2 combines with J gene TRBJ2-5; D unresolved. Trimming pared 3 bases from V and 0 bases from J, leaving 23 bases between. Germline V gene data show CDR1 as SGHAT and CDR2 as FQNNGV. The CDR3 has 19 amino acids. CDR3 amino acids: CASSFPSIVDRRYQETQYF. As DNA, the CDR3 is TGTGCCAGCAGCTTCCCCTCAATTGTGGACCGACGATACCAAGAGACCCAGTACTTC.

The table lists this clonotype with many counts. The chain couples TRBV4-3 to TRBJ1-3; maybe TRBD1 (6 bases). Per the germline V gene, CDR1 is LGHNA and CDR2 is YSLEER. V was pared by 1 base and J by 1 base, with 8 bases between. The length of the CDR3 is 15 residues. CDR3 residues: CASSQGQGSGNTIYF. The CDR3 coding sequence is TGCGCCAGCAGCCAAGGGCAGGGGTCTGGAAACACCATATATTTT.

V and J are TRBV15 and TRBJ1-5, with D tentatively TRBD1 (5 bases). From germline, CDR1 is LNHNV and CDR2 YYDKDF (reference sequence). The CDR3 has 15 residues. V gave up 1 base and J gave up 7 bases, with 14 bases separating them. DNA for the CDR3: TGTGCCACCAGCAGAGTCGGGGCAGAAGGACAGCCCCAGCATTTT. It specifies CATSRVGAEGQPQHF.

This chain's CDR3 is CASSETGGSYNEQFF. The DNA for the CDR3 is TGTGCCAGCAGTGAAACAGGGGGCTCCTACAATGAGCAGTTCTTC. The V and J genes are TRBV25-1 and TRBJ2-1; TRBD1 matches 8 bases. The CDR3 has 15 amino acids. Per the germline V gene, CDR1 is MGHDK and CDR2 is SYGVNS. The V segment lost 2 bases and the J segment 0 bases; nucleotides outside the gene matches: 0.

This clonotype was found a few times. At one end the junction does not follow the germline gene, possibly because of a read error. In DNA, the CDR3 is TGTGCCGGTAGTACCTCCGGGCGGCAGCCCCAGCATTTT. Its translation: CAGSTSGRQPQHF. The rearrangement links TRBV19 to TRBJ1-5; unclear D gene. From germline, CDR1 is LNHDA and CDR2 SQIVND (reference sequence). The CDR3 is 13 amino acids.

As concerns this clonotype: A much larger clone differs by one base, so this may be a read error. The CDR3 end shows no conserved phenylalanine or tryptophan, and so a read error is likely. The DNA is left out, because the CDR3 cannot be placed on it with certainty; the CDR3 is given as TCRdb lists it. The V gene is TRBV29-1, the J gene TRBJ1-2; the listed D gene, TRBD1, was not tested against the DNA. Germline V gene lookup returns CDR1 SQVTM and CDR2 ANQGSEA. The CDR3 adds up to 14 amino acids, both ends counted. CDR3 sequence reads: CSVEGGQGRGVCTL.

CDR3 protein: CASSQDVGGGNEQYF. DNA for the CDR3: TGTGCCAGCAGCCAAGATGTAGGCGGGGGGAACGAGCAGTACTTC. The chain recombines TRBV4-2 with TRBJ2-7; TRBD2 aligns across 8 bases. With 0 bases clipped from V and 5 bases from J, the junction kept 6 bases outside the gene matches. The CDR3 extends over 15 amino acids. From germline, CDR1 is LGHNA and CDR2 YNFKEQ.

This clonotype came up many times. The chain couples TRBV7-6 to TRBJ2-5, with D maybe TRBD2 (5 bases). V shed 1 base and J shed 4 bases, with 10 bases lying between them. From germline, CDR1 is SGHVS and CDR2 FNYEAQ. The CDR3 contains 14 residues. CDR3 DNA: TGTGCCAGCAGCTTAGATCTGGGGAGAGAGACCCAGTACTTC. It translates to CASSLDLGRETQYF.

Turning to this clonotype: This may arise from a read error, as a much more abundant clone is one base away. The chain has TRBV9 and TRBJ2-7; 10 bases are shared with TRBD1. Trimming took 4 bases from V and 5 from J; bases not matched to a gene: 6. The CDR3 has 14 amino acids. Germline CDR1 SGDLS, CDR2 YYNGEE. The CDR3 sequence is CASSSGQGLDEQYF. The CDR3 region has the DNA TGTGCCAGCAGCTCGGGACAGGGGCTCGACGAGCAGTACTTC.

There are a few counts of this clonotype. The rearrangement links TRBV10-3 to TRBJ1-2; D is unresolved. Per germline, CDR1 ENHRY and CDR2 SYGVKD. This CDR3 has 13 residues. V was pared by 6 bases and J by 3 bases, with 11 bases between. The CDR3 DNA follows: TGTGCCATCAGCGTCCAGACTTACTATGGCTACACCTTC. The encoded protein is CAISVQTYYGYTF.

CDR3 DNA: TGTGCCAGCGGACCGCAACGGGATTCACCCCTCCACTTT. Translated, it gives CASGPQRDSPLHF. The chain has TRBV2 and TRBJ1-6; D remains unclear. Trimming shortened V by 8 bases and J by 8 bases, and 13 bases separated the two germline ends. Per germline, CDR1 SNHLY and CDR2 FYNNEI. The CDR3 is 13 amino acids.

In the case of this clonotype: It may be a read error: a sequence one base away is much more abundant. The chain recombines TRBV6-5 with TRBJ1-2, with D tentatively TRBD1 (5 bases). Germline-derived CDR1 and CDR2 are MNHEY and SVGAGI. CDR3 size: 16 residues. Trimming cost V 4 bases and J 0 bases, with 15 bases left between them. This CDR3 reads CASSLGGLDPNYGYTF. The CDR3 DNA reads TGTGCCAGCAGTTTGGGGGGACTGGACCCTAACTATGGCTACACCTTC.

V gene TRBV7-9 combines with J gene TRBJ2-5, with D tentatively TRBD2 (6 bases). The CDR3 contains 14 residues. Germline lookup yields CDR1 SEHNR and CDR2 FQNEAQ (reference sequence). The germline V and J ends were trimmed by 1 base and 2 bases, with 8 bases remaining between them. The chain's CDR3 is CASSLGGTQETQYF. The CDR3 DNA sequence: TGTGCCAGCAGCTTAGGCGGGACTCAAGAGACCCAGTACTTC.

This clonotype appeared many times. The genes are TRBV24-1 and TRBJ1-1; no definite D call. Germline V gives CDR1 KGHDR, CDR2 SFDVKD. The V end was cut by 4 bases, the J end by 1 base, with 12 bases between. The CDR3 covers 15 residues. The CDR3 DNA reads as TGTGCCACCAGTGAGGGCCTGGGAGGGAACACTGAAGCTTTCTTT. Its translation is CATSEGLGGNTEAFF.

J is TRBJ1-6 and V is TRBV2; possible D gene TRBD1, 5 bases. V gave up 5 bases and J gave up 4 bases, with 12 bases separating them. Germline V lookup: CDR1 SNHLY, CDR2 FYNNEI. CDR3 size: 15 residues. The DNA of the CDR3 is TGTGCCAGCAGTACAGGACGGGGATATAATTCACCCCTCCACTTT. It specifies CASSTGRGYNSPLHF.

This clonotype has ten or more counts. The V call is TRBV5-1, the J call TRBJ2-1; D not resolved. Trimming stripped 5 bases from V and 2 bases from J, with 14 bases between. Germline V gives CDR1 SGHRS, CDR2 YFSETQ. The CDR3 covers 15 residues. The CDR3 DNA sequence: TGCGCCAGCAGGAGAGACCTTGCCACCTACAATGAGCAGTTCTTC. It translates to CASRRDLATYNEQFF.

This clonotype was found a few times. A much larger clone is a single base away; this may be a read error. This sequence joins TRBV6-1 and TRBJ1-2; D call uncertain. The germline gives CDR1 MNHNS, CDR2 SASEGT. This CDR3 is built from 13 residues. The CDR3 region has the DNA TGTGACAGCACCTCCGGGTCTAACTATGGCTACACCTTC. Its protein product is CDSTSGSNYGYTF.

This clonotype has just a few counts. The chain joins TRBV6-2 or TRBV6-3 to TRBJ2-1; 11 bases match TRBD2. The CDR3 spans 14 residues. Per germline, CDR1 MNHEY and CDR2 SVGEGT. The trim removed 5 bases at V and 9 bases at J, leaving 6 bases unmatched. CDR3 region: CASSHSGGVGEQFF. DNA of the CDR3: TGTGCCAGCAGTCATAGCGGGGGGGTTGGTGAGCAGTTCTTC.

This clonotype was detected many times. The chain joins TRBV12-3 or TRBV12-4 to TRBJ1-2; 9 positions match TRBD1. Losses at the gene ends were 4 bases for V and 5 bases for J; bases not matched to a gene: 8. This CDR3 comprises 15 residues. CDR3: CASSWGTGWEYGYTF. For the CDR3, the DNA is TGTGCCAGCAGTTGGGGGACAGGGTGGGAGTATGGCTACACCTTC.

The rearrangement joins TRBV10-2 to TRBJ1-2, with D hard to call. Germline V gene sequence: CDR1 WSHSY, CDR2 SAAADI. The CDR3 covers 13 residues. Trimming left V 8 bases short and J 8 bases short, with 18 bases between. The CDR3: CASGGIGIAGYTF. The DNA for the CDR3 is TGCGCCAGCGGCGGGATAGGGATTGCCGGCTACACCTTC.